Included here is one T cell receptor (beta chain) sequence, with context. Its antigen is not known. This CDR3 is built from 14 residues. Germline CDR1 is SGHNT and CDR2 is YYREEE (reference sequence). Trimming removed 4 bases from V and 1 base from J; junction bases left unmatched: 4. The sample originates from a study of graft-versus-host responses after intestinal transplantation. TCRdb's copy holds only in-frame clones and misses some; the assay was immunoSEQ multiplex PCR. The sample has around 45,000 clones; roughly 91% are singletons. Study-level results: Recipient marrow held GvH clones, some first seen in ileum or blood.

This clonotype was sampled from a human donor who was the organ donor for an intestinal transplant. Here the sequenced sample was unstimulated CD4+ T cells sorted from spleen or lymph node cells, taken before transplant. This chain connects TRBV5-4 to TRBJ2-5; 7 bases align to TRBD2. CDR3: CASSPAGAQETQYF. CDR3 nucleotides: TGTGCCAGCAGCCCCGCGGGAGCCCAAGAGACCCAGTACTTC. The variable domain in full, with the rest retrieved from reference TRBV5-4 and TRBJ2-5, is ETGVTQSPTHLIKTRGQQVTLRCSSQSGHNTVSWYQQALGQGPQFIFQYYREEENGRGNFPPRFSGLQFPNYSSELNVNALELDDSALYLCASSPAGAQETQYFGPGTRLLVL.